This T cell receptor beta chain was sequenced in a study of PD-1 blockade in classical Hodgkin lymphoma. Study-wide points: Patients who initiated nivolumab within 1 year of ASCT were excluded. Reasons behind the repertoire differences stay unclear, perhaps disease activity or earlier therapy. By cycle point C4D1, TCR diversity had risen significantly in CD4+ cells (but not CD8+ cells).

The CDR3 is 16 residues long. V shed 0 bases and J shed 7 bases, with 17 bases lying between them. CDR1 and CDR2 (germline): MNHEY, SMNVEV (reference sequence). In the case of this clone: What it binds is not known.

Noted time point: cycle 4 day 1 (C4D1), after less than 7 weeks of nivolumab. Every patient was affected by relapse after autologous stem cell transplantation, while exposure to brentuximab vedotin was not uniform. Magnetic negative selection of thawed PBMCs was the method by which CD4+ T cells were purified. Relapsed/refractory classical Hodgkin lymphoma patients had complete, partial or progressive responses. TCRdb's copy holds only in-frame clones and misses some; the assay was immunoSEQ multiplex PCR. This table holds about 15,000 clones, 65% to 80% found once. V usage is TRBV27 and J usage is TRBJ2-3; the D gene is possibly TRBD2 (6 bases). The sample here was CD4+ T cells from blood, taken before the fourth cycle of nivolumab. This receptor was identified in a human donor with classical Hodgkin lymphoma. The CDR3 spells CASSLSQTISGNTQYF. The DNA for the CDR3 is TGTGCCAGCAGTTTATCGCAAACCATTAGCGGAAATACGCAGTATTTT.